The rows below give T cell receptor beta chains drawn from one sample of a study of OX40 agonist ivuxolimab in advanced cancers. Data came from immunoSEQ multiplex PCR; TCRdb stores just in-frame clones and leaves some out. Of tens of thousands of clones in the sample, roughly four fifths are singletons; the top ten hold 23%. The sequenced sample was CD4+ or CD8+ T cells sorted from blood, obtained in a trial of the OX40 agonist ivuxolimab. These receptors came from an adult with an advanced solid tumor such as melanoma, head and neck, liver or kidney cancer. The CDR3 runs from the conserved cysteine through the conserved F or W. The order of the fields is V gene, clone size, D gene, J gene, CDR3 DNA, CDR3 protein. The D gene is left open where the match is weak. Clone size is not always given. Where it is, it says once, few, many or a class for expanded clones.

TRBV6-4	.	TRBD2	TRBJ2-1	TGTGCCAGCAGTGACAGGACTAGCGGGAGCGATGAGCAGTTCTTC	CASSDRTSGSDEQFF
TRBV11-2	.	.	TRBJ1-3	TGTGCCAGCAAAACCTCCGTGGGCTCTGGAAACACCATATATTTT	CASKTSVGSGNTIYF
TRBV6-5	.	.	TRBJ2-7	TGTGCCGGAGGAACCTACGAGCAGTACTTC	CAGGTYEQYF
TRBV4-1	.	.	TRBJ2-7	TGCGCCAGCAGCCAGGGGGAAGCCTACGAGCAGTACTTC	CASSQGEAYEQYF
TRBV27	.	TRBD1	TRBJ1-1	TGTGCCAGCAGTTCGTTAGGGACAGGGAAGACTGAAGCTTTCTTT	CASSSLGTGKTEAFF
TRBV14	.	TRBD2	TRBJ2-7	TGTGCCAGCAGCCAATACGGGGGGGCCTCCGAGCAGTACTTC	CASSQYGGASEQYF
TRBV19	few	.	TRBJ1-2	TGTGCCAGTAGTGACTTACAGAAGGCGGGCTATGGCTACACCTTC	CASSDLQKAGYGYTF
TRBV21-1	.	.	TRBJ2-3	TGTGCCAGCAGGGTCGCCGGTGAGGGGGTTAGAGATACGCAGTATTTT	CASRVAGEGVRDTQYF
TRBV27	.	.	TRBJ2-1	TGTGCCAGCAGTTTTGGGGTTAACAATGAGCAGTTCTTC	CASSFGVNNEQFF
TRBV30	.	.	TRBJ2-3	TGTGCCTGGCAGACCCCCACAGATACGCAGTATTTT	CAWQTPTDTQYF
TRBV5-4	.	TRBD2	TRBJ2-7	TGTGCCAGCAGTGAAACTAGCGGGATCTCCTACGAGCAGTACTTC	CASSETSGISYEQYF
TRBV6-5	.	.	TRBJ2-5	TGTGCCACACCCAGTGATCTCCAAGAGACCCAGTACTTC	CATPSDLQETQYF
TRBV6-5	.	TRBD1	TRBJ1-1	TGTGCCAGCAGTTACAGGGGGCTCAGGACTGAAGCTTTCTTT	CASSYRGLRTEAFF
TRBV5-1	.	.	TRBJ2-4	TGCGCCAGCAGCTTGGGGTGGCTCACCTCAAGCGGAAACATTCAGTACTTC	CASSLGWLTSSGNIQYF
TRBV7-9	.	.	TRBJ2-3	TGTGCCAGCAGCTTAGACGTCACTAGCACAGATACGCAGTATTTT	CASSLDVTSTDTQYF
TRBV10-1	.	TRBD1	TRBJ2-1	TGCGCCAGCAGTGAGTGGGACAGGGGGCAGGATGAGCAGTTCTTC	CASSEWDRGQDEQFF
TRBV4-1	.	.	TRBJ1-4	TGCGCCAGCAGCCTGGTGGAGGGTTACCCGTCAACTAATGAAAAACTGTTTTTT	CASSLVEGYPSTNEKLFF
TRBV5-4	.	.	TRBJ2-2	TGTGCCAGCATGCCAGGGGAGTTGGGGGAGCTGTTTTTT	CASMPGELGELFF
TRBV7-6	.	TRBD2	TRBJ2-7	TGTGCCAGCAGCTCTAGCGGGAGCCACGAGCAGTACTTC	CASSSSGSHEQYF
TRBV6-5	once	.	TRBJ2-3	TGTGCCAGCAGTTACAGTCCCGCCCCCACAGATACGCAGTATTTT	CASSYSPAPTDTQYF
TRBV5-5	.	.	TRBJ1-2	TGTGCCAGCAGCTCCCCCGGTGGAGGCTATGGCTACACCTTC	CASSSPGGGYGYTF
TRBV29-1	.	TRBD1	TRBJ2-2	TGCAGCGTTGAGGACAGGGAGGACACCGGGGAGCTGTTTTTT	CSVEDREDTGELFF
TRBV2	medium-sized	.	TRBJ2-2	TGTGCCAGCAGTGTGGTCGGGGAGCTGTTTTTT	CASSVVGELFF
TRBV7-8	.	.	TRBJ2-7	TGTGCCAGCAGCTCCGCACCCTACGAGCAGTACTTC	CASSSAPYEQYF
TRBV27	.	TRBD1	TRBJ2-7	TGTGCCAGCAGTTTTATAGGGACAGGGACCTCCTACGAGCAGTACTTC	CASSFIGTGTSYEQYF
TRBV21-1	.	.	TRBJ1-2	TGTGCCAGCAGCAAAACTGCTGGGTTCAACTATGGCTACACCTTC	CASSKTAGFNYGYTF
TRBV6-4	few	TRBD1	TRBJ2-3	TGTGCCAGCAGTACGGACAGGGAAGAAGGGAATACGCAGTATTTT	CASSTDREEGNTQYF
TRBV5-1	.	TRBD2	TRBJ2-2	TGCGCCAGCACCCCCCGGATAGCGGGTCTCAACACCGGGGAGCTGTTTTTT	CASTPRIAGLNTGELFF
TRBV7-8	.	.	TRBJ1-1	TGTGCCACCTATCACGTGGGGGGCACTGAAGCTTTCTTT	CATYHVGGTEAFF
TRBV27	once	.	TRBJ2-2	TGTGCCAGCAGCCTATGGGGCACGTCGGGGCACGGGGAGCTGTTTTTT	CASSLWGTSGHGELFF
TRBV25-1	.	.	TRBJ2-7	TGTGCCAGCAGTGGGTCAAAACCTGCATACGAGCAGTACTTC	CASSGSKPAYEQYF
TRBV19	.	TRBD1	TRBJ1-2	TGTGCCACCGCCGGGACAGTCATTAGGGATCCCAGTAACTATGGCTACACCTTC	CATAGTVIRDPSNYGYTF
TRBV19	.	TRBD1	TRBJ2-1	TGTGCCAGTAGTATAACAGGGGGTGATGTTTTCCACAATGAGCAGTTCTTC	CASSITGGDVFHNEQFF
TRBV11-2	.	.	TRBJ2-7	TGTGCCAGCAGCTTAGCGGTTAGGGGATACGAGCAGTACTTC	CASSLAVRGYEQYF
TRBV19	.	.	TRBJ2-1	TGTGCCAGTAGTACCGGGTTGAATGAGCAGTTCTTC	CASSTGLNEQFF
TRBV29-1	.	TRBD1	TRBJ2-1	TGCAGCGCTCGGGACAGCCGAAATGAGCAGTTCTTC	CSARDSRNEQFF